The source of this TCR beta chain is a study of CD8+CD57+ T cells in acquired aplastic anemia. Study context: Sorted CD4+ and CD8+ cell DNA averaged roughly 3.2 ug.

The use of genomic DNA as template underpinned the TCR beta VDJ and CDR3 profiling. TCRdb reprocessed the reads with MiXCR, giving one entry per CDR3 protein. The sample yields just over 40,000 distinct CDR3 sequences, approximately 63% seen once. Whoever was chosen for sequencing had shown CD8+CD57+ cell expansion by flow cytometry. Patients, without exception, had severe acquired aplastic anemia. The germline V gene encodes CDR1 MDHEN and CDR2 SYDVKM. CDR3 size: 15 residues. V lost 2 bases and J lost 2, with 13 bases in between. The chain has TRBV28 and TRBJ2-7, with D maybe TRBD2 (6 bases). This clonotype originated in a human donor with aplastic anemia. Sequencing was performed on sorted CD4+, CD8+, or CD8+CD57+ T cells (not recorded which) from PBMCs. This CDR3 reads CASSLMGGPTYEQYF. DNA for the CDR3: TGTGCCAGCAGTTTAATGGGGGGTCCGACCTACGAGCAGTACTTC.